Sequencing of this T cell receptor beta chain was carried out in a study of naive and memory T cell subsets. Study findings and constraints: In naive cells, over 90% of TCR sequences were seen only once. Findings for naive and memory subsets could not be checked against ground truth.

This CDR3 has 11 amino acids. The ends were cut back, 2 bases at V and 6 bases at J, with 5 bases in the middle. From germline, CDR1 is MNHNY and CDR2 SVGAGI (reference sequence). This clonotype ranks as medium-sized (0.01 to 0.1%). Antigen specificity is unknown. An equimolar mix of two oligonucleotides served as the beta constant-region primer for TRBC1 and TRBC2. The ligated cDNA underwent four PCR rounds using SP2 and nested alpha and beta constant-region primers. A single record per CDR3 protein comes from TCRdb applying MiXCR to the UMI-ligation and nested PCR reads. In the table there are about 22,000 distinct CDR3 sequences, roughly 10% of which are singletons.

Sequencing was done on a sample of central memory CD8+ T cells from blood. This TCR was recovered from a human donor in good health. The V gene is TRBV6-6, the J gene TRBJ2-7; D not resolved. CDR3 coding DNA: TGTGCCAGCAGTTACACGGTCGAGCAGTACTTC. Translating it yields CASSYTVEQYF.